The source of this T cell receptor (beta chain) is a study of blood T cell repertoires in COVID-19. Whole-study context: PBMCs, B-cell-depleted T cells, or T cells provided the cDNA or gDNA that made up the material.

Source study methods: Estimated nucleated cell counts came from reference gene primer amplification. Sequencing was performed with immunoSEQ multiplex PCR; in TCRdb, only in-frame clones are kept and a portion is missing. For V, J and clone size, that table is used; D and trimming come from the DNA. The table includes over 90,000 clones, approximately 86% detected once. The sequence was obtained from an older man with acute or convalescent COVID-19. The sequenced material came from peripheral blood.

CDR3 nucleotides: TGTGCCAGCAGCCCGGGACAGAGCACAGATACGCAGTATTTT. It specifies CASSPGQSTDTQYF. The rearrangement joins TRBV2 to TRBJ2-3, with TRBD1 matching over 7 bases. Germline assignment: CDR1 SNHLY and CDR2 FYNNEI. The V segment lost 6 bases and the J segment 0 bases; nucleotides outside the gene matches: 3. This CDR3 is 14 amino acids long.